This T cell receptor (beta chain) came from a study of cytomegalovirus exposure and HLA in healthy donors. Study observations and caveats: In vitro confirmation showed three CMV-associated chains to be CMV antigen specific. Cytomegalovirus status, reportedly, was diagnosed with high specificity and sensitivity by the classifier.

The PCR used 60 Vbeta and 13 Jbeta primers. The data were produced by immunoSEQ multiplex PCR, yet TCRdb's version contains in-frame clones alone and is incomplete. The sample records 84,000 or so clones, over 75% being singletons. This CDR3 contains 15 residues. From germline, CDR1 is LNHNV and CDR2 YYDKDF (reference sequence). Trimming removed 3 bases from V and 7 bases from J; junction bases left unmatched: 4. This clone was observed once. Its matching antigen is unknown. Distinct nucleotide sequences in the sample also encode this CDR3. Sequences were obtained from PBMCs. The TCR was taken from a man aged 45-65 years in good health and CMV-seronegative. This chain joins TRBV15 and TRBJ1-6; 9 bases line up with TRBD1. The DNA for the CDR3 is TGTGCCACCAGCAGGGGACAGGGACAAAATTCACCCCTCCACTTT. It codes for CATSRGQGQNSPLHF.